What follows are 32 T cell receptor beta chains derived from one specimen sequenced in a study of cytomegalovirus exposure and HLA in healthy donors. PCR employed 60 Vbeta and 13 Jbeta primers. Repertoires were generated with immunoSEQ multiplex PCR, while TCRdb's copy carries only in-frame clones and drops some. The sample consists of 150,000 to 200,000 clones, around three quarters of them appearing once. Sequencing was carried out using PBMCs. The receptors were gathered from a man aged 30 to 39 in good health and CMV-seronegative.

The chain couples TRBV9 to TRBJ1-5, with D perhaps matching TRBD1 (5 bases). V lost 3 bases, J lost 0 bases, and 10 bases lay in between. The V gene's germline CDR1 is SGDLS and CDR2 YYNGEE. The CDR3 loop spans 15 amino acids. The CDR3 here is CASSERDDSNQPQHF. The DNA of the CDR3 is TGTGCCAGCAGCGAGCGGGACGATAGCAATCAGCCCCAGCATTTT.

V usage is TRBV19 and J usage is TRBJ2-5; D may be TRBD2 (6 bases). The germline CDR1 and CDR2 sequences are LNHDA and SQIVND (reference sequence). V was cut by 1 base and J by 5 bases, with 8 bases left in between. The CDR3 is 13 residues long. For the CDR3, the DNA is TGTGCCAGTAGTATAGGGACTACCGAGACCCAGTACTTC. It encodes CASSIGTTETQYF.

The CDR3 loop is CAISENPSGRATADTQYF. CDR3 nucleotides: TGTGCCATCAGTGAGAACCCTAGCGGGAGGGCCACGGCAGATACGCAGTATTTT. The rearrangement links TRBV10-3 to TRBJ2-3; 12 positions match TRBD2. CDR1 is ENHRY, CDR2 SYGVKD, per germline. The CDR3 extends over 18 amino acids. The trim removed 2 bases at V and 4 bases at J, leaving 10 bases unmatched.

V gene TRBV19 combines with J gene TRBJ2-3; TRBD2 might be the D (5 bases). CDR1 is LNHDA and CDR2 is SQIVND in the germline V gene (reference sequence). The length of the CDR3 is 15 residues. Trimming left V 5 bases short and J 2 bases short, with 14 bases between. The CDR3 nucleotides read TGTGCCAGTAGTTTCCAGAGAGGGTACACAGATACGCAGTATTTT. Amino acid sequence: CASSFQRGYTDTQYF.

This clone was detected only a few times. The gene calls are TRBV10-3 and TRBJ2-3; perhaps TRBD1 as D (5 bases). V was clipped by 6 bases and J by 0 bases, with 10 bases between them. Looked up from germline, CDR1 is ENHRY and CDR2 is SYGVKD. The CDR3 contains 14 residues. The CDR3 nucleotides read TGTGCCATCAGGGACAAGGGGAGCACAGATACGCAGTATTTT. This gives the protein CAIRDKGSTDTQYF.

The genes are TRBV2 and TRBJ1-5; D gene ambiguous. Germline-derived CDR1 and CDR2 are SNHLY and FYNNEI. Between the trimmed V and J ends, which lost 4 bases and 4 bases, there was a span of 2 bases. This CDR3 contains 11 residues. CDR3 protein: CASSVNQPQHF. The CDR3, as DNA: TGTGCCAGCAGTGTAAATCAGCCCCAGCATTTT.

The chain recombines TRBV6-5 with TRBJ2-7, with D possibly TRBD2 on 5 matching bases. The CDR3 extends over 15 amino acids. V was trimmed by 8 bases and J by 1 base, leaving 18 bases between them. Germline lookup yields CDR1 MNHEY and CDR2 SVGAGI. The CDR3 DNA follows: TGTGCCAGCGCTACACAACCGGGAAGATCCTACGAGCAGTACTTC. This gives the protein CASATQPGRSYEQYF.

The J gene is TRBJ1-2, the V gene TRBV9; weak D call: TRBD1 (6 bases). The germline V gene has CDR1 SGDLS and CDR2 YYNGEE. The CDR3 has 17 amino acids. V lost 3 bases and J lost 7, with 25 bases in between. This CDR3 is CASSALLAAGADFGYTF. For the CDR3, the DNA is TGTGCCAGCAGCGCCCTGCTTGCGGCAGGGGCTGACTTTGGCTACACCTTC.

This chain links TRBV28 with TRBJ2-2; D possibly corresponds to TRBD2 (6 bases). Germline values: CDR1 MDHEN, CDR2 SYDVKM. The CDR3 has 15 amino acids. The V end was cut by 7 bases, the J end by 6 bases, with 18 bases between. CDR3 in amino acids: CASTPSQGGSGELFF. CDR3 DNA: TGTGCCAGCACCCCGTCCCAGGGAGGCTCCGGGGAGCTGTTTTTT. Supplemented by reference TRBV28 and TRBJ2-2, the full variable domain reads DVKVTQSSRYLVKRTGEKVFLECVQDMDHENMFWYRQDPGLGLRLIYFSYDVKMKEKGDIPEGYSVSREKKERFSLILESASTNQTSMYLCASTPSQGGSGELFFGEGSRLTVL.

A word on this clone: The sample contains more than one DNA sequence encoding this CDR3. The chain couples TRBV5-1 to TRBJ1-1, with TRBD1 matching 8 bases. J gave up 1 base and V 4 bases, and 3 bases lay outside the gene matches. Germline CDR1 SGHRS, CDR2 YFSETQ. This CDR3 contains 14 residues. The CDR3, as DNA: TGCGCCAGCAGCCCCGGGACAGGGAACACTGAAGCTTTCTTT. It codes for CASSPGTGNTEAFF. Variable domain in full (rest from reference TRBV5-1 and TRBJ1-1): KAGVTQTPRYLIKTRGQQVTLSCSPISGHRSVSWYQQTPGQGLQFLFEYFSETQRNKGNFPGRFSGRQFSNSRSEMNVSTLELGDSALYLCASSPGTGNTEAFFGQGTRLTVV.

The V gene is TRBV27, the J gene TRBJ1-2; 12 bases map to TRBD1. The CDR3 is 15 residues long. V lost 7 bases, J lost 2 bases, and 5 bases stayed unmatched. CDR1 MNHEY and CDR2 SMNVEV come from the germline V gene (reference sequence). The CDR3 DNA reads TGTGCCAGCACACCGGGACAGGGGGCAAACTATGGCTACACCTTC. This sequence encodes CASTPGQGANYGYTF.

The chain carries TRBV11-3 and TRBJ2-1, with TRBD2 as a possible D gene (5 bases). Deletions cut 0 bases from V and 4 bases from J, with 13 bases between. Looked up from germline, CDR1 is SGHNT and CDR2 is YENEEA. This CDR3 is 16 amino acids long. The CDR3 here is CASSLEGIGGYNEQFF. The CDR3 bases are TGTGCCAGCAGCTTAGAAGGGATCGGCGGGTACAATGAGCAGTTCTTC.

V usage is TRBV5-4 and J usage is TRBJ1-5; D is possibly TRBD1 (5 bases). CDR1 is SGHNT and CDR2 is YYREEE in the germline V gene (reference sequence). The CDR3 totals 17 residues. The V end lost 3 bases, the J end lost 0 bases, and 16 bases lay between the germline ends. CDR3 nucleotide sequence: TGTGCCAGCAGCTGGAGGGACCGGAGGGATAGCAATCAGCCCCAGCATTTT. It codes for CASSWRDRRDSNQPQHF.

V is TRBV5-1 and J is TRBJ2-3; D may be TRBD2 (5 bases). The CDR3 contains 14 residues. Trimming pared 0 bases from V and 4 bases from J, leaving 9 bases between. Looked up from germline, CDR1 is SGHRS and CDR2 is YFSETQ. CDR3 nucleotide sequence: TGCGCCAGCAGCTTGGCGGAGGTAGCAGATACGCAGTATTTT. Amino acids: CASSLAEVADTQYF. Together with reference TRBV5-1 and TRBJ2-3, the CDR3 gives the full variable domain: KAGVTQTPRYLIKTRGQQVTLSCSPISGHRSVSWYQQTPGQGLQFLFEYFSETQRNKGNFPGRFSGRQFSNSRSEMNVSTLELGDSALYLCASSLAEVADTQYFGPGTRLTVL.

V is TRBV4-1 and J is TRBJ2-3; TRBD2 matches 14 bases. Germline lookup yields CDR1 MGHRA and CDR2 YSYEKL. Unmatched junction bases numbered 6, after V lost 4 bases and J lost 6 bases. CDR3 size: 16 residues. The CDR3 region is CASSLGTSGSKDTQYF. The CDR3 nucleotides are TGCGCCAGCAGCCTGGGGACTAGCGGGAGTAAGGATACGCAGTATTTT.

V usage is TRBV5-1 and J usage is TRBJ2-3; 9 bases line up with TRBD2. V dropped 0 bases and J dropped 6; count of bases not matched to a gene: 8. CDR3 length equals 16 residues. In germline, CDR1 is SGHRS, CDR2 YFSETQ. The chain's CDR3 is CASSLEWAGGPDTQYF. The DNA for the CDR3 is TGCGCCAGCAGCTTGGAATGGGCGGGAGGGCCGGATACGCAGTATTTT.

The chain couples TRBV18 to TRBJ2-5, with D possibly TRBD2 on 6 matching bases. Looked up from germline, CDR1 is KGHSH and CDR2 is LQKENI. This CDR3 region has 13 residues. V was trimmed by 2 bases and J by 4 bases, leaving 8 bases between them. This CDR3 reads CASSPAGSETQYF. For the CDR3, the DNA is TGTGCCAGCTCACCAGCGGGGTCAGAGACCCAGTACTTC.

This clone has only a few counts. V is TRBV25-1 and J is TRBJ2-2; 10 nucleotides line up with TRBD1. Germline V gene sequence: CDR1 MGHDK, CDR2 SYGVNS. Trimming took 5 bases from V and 4 from J; bases not matched to a gene: 4. CDR3 length: 15 amino acids. CDR3 in amino acids: CASSLDRGTTGELFF. The CDR3 nucleotides are TGTGCCAGCAGTCTGGACAGGGGGACCACCGGGGAGCTGTTTTTT.

This clone was observed a handful of times. V and J are TRBV6-5 and TRBJ1-2; D is unresolved. Trimming shortened V by 2 bases and J by 8 bases, and 12 bases separated the two germline ends. The CDR3 contains 13 residues. CDR1 is MNHEY, CDR2 SVGAGI, per germline. The DNA of the CDR3 is TGTGCCAGCAGTTACGCGGGGTTTAAAGGCTACACCTTC. It encodes CASSYAGFKGYTF.

The chain joins TRBV30 to TRBJ2-1; tentatively, D is TRBD2 (6 bases). Germline V gives CDR1 GTSNPN, CDR2 SVGIG (reference sequence). V was cut by 2 bases and J by 9 bases, with 8 bases left in between. The CDR3 loop spans 11 amino acids. For the CDR3, the DNA is TGTGCCTGGAGTTGGGAGGCTGAGCAGTTCTTC. This gives the protein CAWSWEAEQFF.

Details on this clone: This sample also contains other DNA sequences that code for the same CDR3. The gene calls are TRBV9 and TRBJ1-2; D gene unclear. This CDR3 comprises 12 residues. Per the germline V gene, CDR1 is SGDLS and CDR2 is YYNGEE. The V and J ends lost 3 bases and 5 bases respectively, with 8 bases between them. The CDR3 bases are TGTGCCAGCAGCGATGGTACATATGGCTACACCTTC. This codes for CASSDGTYGYTF.

The chain links TRBV28 to TRBJ2-3, with 8 bases aligning to TRBD1. The V and J ends lost 2 bases and 4 bases, in that order; junction bases with no gene match: 2. The CDR3 is 14 amino acids. CDR1 MDHEN and CDR2 SYDVKM come from the germline V gene. The CDR3 here is CASSLLQGADTQYF. The CDR3 coding sequence is TGTGCCAGCAGTTTACTACAGGGGGCAGATACGCAGTATTTT.

J is TRBJ2-3 and V is TRBV6-4, with 10 nucleotides matching TRBD1. V was pared by 10 bases and J by 3 bases, with 7 bases of the junction left unmatched. Germline V gene data show CDR1 as MRHNA and CDR2 as SNTAGT. This CDR3 spans 14 amino acids. CDR3 in DNA: TGTGCCACAAGGGACAGGGGTACGACAGATACGCAGTATTTT. It translates to CATRDRGTTDTQYF.

This chain connects TRBV19 to TRBJ2-5; perhaps TRBD2 as D (6 bases). The germline V gene encodes CDR1 LNHDA and CDR2 SQIVND (reference sequence). The V end was cut by 3 bases, the J end by 2 bases, with 10 bases between. This CDR3 region has 14 residues. In DNA form, the CDR3 reads TGTGCCAGTAGTATTGGGGGGATTCAAGAGACCCAGTACTTC. Translation: CASSIGGIQETQYF.

The rearrangement joins TRBV4-1 to TRBJ2-3; D is undetermined. Looked up from germline, CDR1 is MGHRA and CDR2 is YSYEKL. The V end was cut by 1 base, the J end by 4 bases, with 12 bases between. This CDR3 is 15 amino acids long. CDR3 region: CASSQAGGLPDTQYF. The CDR3 region has the DNA TGCGCCAGCAGCCAAGCGGGTGGCCTGCCAGATACGCAGTATTTT.

The chain combines TRBV9 with TRBJ1-3, with a tentative D call TRBD1 (5 bases). Germline CDR1 is SGDLS and CDR2 is YYNGEE. The CDR3 loop spans 15 amino acids. Trimming shortened V by 0 bases and J by 2 bases, and 9 bases separated the two germline ends. The CDR3 DNA follows: TGTGCCAGCAGCGTAGGGGCAGGGACTGGAAACACCATATATTTT. It specifies CASSVGAGTGNTIYF.

The rearrangement joins TRBV9 to TRBJ2-7; TRBD1 agrees at 9 bases. Germline CDR1 and CDR2: SGDLS and YYNGEE. Trimming took 0 bases from V and 7 from J; bases not matched to a gene: 8. CDR3 length: 15 amino acids. The DNA for the CDR3 is TGTGCCAGCAGCGTAGAGGGACAGGGCCCCTCGGAGCAGTACTTC. Translated, it gives CASSVEGQGPSEQYF. The full variable domain, in which reference TRBV9 and TRBJ2-7 provide the parts outside the CDR3, is DSGVTQTPKHLITATGQRVTLRCSPRSGDLSVYWYQQSLDQGLQFLIQYYNGEERAKGNILERFSAQQFPDLHSELNLSSLELGDSALYFCASSVEGQGPSEQYFGPGTRLTVT.

This clone was found a few times. The gene calls are TRBV4-1 and TRBJ2-7; D is possibly TRBD2 (6 bases). V lost 4 bases and J lost 4, with 20 bases in between. Germline V gene sequence: CDR1 MGHRA, CDR2 YSYEKL. The CDR3 length is 16 residues. In nucleotides, the CDR3 is TGCGCCAGCAGCCCAAGTCCGGGACTCCAACCTTACGAGCAGTACTTC. It translates to CASSPSPGLQPYEQYF.

The chain employs TRBV4-1 and TRBJ2-7, with a tentative D call TRBD2 (6 bases). This CDR3 is 17 amino acids long. V was pared by 3 bases and J by 0 bases, with 18 bases between. The germline V gene encodes CDR1 MGHRA and CDR2 YSYEKL. In nucleotides, the CDR3 is TGCGCCAGCAGCCAGTCCCAGGGACTTATCGACTCCTACGAGCAGTACTTC. It translates to CASSQSQGLIDSYEQYF.

The chain employs TRBV28 and TRBJ1-3; no clear D. The V end lost 2 bases, the J end lost 5 bases, and 10 bases lay between the germline ends. Germline V gene data show CDR1 as MDHEN and CDR2 as SYDVKM. The CDR3 loop spans 14 amino acids. The CDR3 sequence is CASSLLGDRNTIYF. Written as DNA, the CDR3 is TGTGCCAGCAGTTTACTCGGGGATAGAAACACCATATATTTT.

This clone was picked up one time. The rearrangement links TRBV28 to TRBJ2-1; D gene uncertain. Deletions cut 6 bases from V and 5 bases from J, with 8 bases between. The CDR3 is made up of 12 amino acids. Germline lookup yields CDR1 MDHEN and CDR2 SYDVKM. CDR3 in DNA: TGTGCCAGCAGCCCCCCGGACAATGAGCAGTTCTTC. It translates to CASSPPDNEQFF.

The V call is TRBV11-3, the J call TRBJ2-1, with 8 bases lining up with TRBD2. This CDR3 region has 14 residues. The germline V gene has CDR1 SGHNT and CDR2 YENEEA. The V segment lost 5 bases and the J segment 8 bases; nucleotides outside the gene matches: 8. CDR3 in DNA: TGTGCCAGCAGCCCAGGACTAGCCGTCGATGAGCAGTTCTTC. Translated, it gives CASSPGLAVDEQFF.